A single sample is the source of the 24 T cell receptor beta chains below, sequenced in a study of cytomegalovirus exposure and HLA in healthy donors. Researchers ran the PCR with 60 Vbeta and 13 Jbeta primers. Produced via immunoSEQ multiplex PCR; TCRdb's table is partial and in-frame only. This sample has under 170,000 clones; 79% occur once, and the top ten carry approximately 6%. The source material was PBMCs. The receptors originated from a man between 45 and 60 years old in good health and CMV-seropositive.

The chain combines TRBV18 with TRBJ1-5; D is possibly TRBD1 (5 bases). The CDR3 consists of 16 residues. The V end lost 3 bases, the J end lost 5 bases, and 17 bases lay between the germline ends. Germline V gene sequence: CDR1 KGHSH, CDR2 LQKENI. This CDR3 reads CASSPGGGLKDQPQHF. The CDR3, as DNA: TGTGCCAGCTCACCGGGCGGGGGACTTAAGGATCAGCCCCAGCATTTT. Using reference TRBV18 and TRBJ1-5 for the parts outside the CDR3, the full variable domain is NAGVMQNPRHLVRRRGQEARLRCSPMKGHSHVYWYRQLPEEGLKFMVYLQKENIIDESGMPKERFSAEFPKEGPSILRIQQVVRGDSAAYFCASSPGGGLKDQPQHFGDGTRLSIL.

This chain joins TRBV5-4 and TRBJ1-1; 8 bases fit TRBD1. Germline trimming cut 4 bases from V and 5 bases from J; bases unmatched to any gene: 7. Germline assignment: CDR1 SGHNT and CDR2 YYREEE (reference sequence). The CDR3 is 14 residues long. The CDR3 sequence is CASSTGQGLTEAFF. The CDR3 DNA reads as TGTGCCAGCAGCACCGGACAGGGATTGACTGAAGCTTTCTTT.

This chain joins TRBV18 and TRBJ2-5; 9 positions match TRBD1. The CDR3 runs to 16 residues. The germline V gene encodes CDR1 KGHSH and CDR2 LQKENI. The V gene end was trimmed by 3 bases and the J gene end by 4 bases; junction bases not matched to a gene: 9. The CDR3 is CASSPQAQGAGETQYF. For the CDR3, the DNA is TGTGCCAGCTCACCCCAGGCACAGGGGGCGGGAGAGACCCAGTACTTC.

The rearrangement links TRBV5-1 to TRBJ2-2; TRBD2 might be the D (6 bases). The CDR3 is 17 residues long. V was cut by 2 bases and J by 0 bases, with 14 bases left in between. Germline CDR1 reads SGHRS; CDR2 reads YFSETQ. The CDR3 DNA reads as TGCGCCAGCAGCTTTCCTGCGGGGTCCCCGAACACCGGGGAGCTGTTTTTT. Protein sequence: CASSFPAGSPNTGELFF.

The chain uses TRBV6-5 and TRBJ1-6; 7 bases fit TRBD1. This CDR3 has 16 amino acids. From germline, CDR1 is MNHEY and CDR2 SVGAGI. Trimming removed 0 bases from V and 7 bases from J; junction bases left unmatched: 6. CDR3 protein: CASSYSYRGRNSPLHF. The CDR3 DNA is TGTGCCAGCAGTTACTCCTACAGGGGACGGAATTCACCCCTCCACTTT.

The CDR3 DNA sequence: TGTGCCAGCTCACCAACTCTGGGACAGGGCGGATACAATGAGCAGTTCTTC. It specifies CASSPTLGQGGYNEQFF. The V and J genes are TRBV18 and TRBJ2-1, with 9 bases aligning to TRBD1. The CDR3 loop spans 17 amino acids. Germline loops: CDR1 KGHSH, CDR2 LQKENI. V trimming: 2 bases; J trimming: 4 bases; junction bases outside the gene matches: 9.

The chain combines TRBV28 with TRBJ2-1, with D maybe TRBD2 (5 bases). V lost 6 bases and J lost 8, with 14 bases in between. Germline CDR1 MDHEN, CDR2 SYDVKM. This CDR3 comprises 13 residues. The CDR3 is CASRRATVDEQFF. The CDR3 DNA sequence: TGTGCCAGCAGGAGGGCGACTGTCGATGAGCAGTTCTTC.

The chain links TRBV5-1 to TRBJ2-5; D might be TRBD1 (5 bases). The CDR3 totals 14 residues. Deletions cut 3 bases from V and 4 bases from J, with 13 bases between. Germline V gene lookup returns CDR1 SGHRS and CDR2 YFSETQ. CDR3 in DNA: TGCGCCAGCAGCTCAGGGAATGTCGCAGAGACCCAGTACTTC. Protein: CASSSGNVAETQYF.

The genes are TRBV5-1 and TRBJ1-2; 7 bases line up with TRBD1. V shed 5 bases, J shed 4 bases, and the junction held 8 bases outside the gene matches. In germline, CDR1 is SGHRS, CDR2 YFSETQ. This CDR3 region has 14 residues. The chain's CDR3 is CASRKTGTAYGYTF. CDR3 DNA sequence: TGCGCCAGCAGGAAAACCGGGACAGCCTATGGCTACACCTTC.

The V and J genes are TRBV7-8 and TRBJ1-5; no definite D call. Germline V lookup: CDR1 SGHVS, CDR2 FQNEAQ. This CDR3 has 13 residues. V was pared by 1 base and J by 3 bases, with 4 bases between. The CDR3 sequence is CASSLVANQPQHF. The CDR3 nucleotides are TGTGCCAGCAGCTTAGTAGCCAATCAGCCCCAGCATTTT.

The chain joins TRBV6-6 to TRBJ2-3, with D tentatively TRBD2 (6 bases). Germline V lookup: CDR1 MNHNY, CDR2 SVGAGI (reference sequence). The CDR3 consists of 14 residues. The V gene lost 6 bases and the J gene lost 1 base, with 11 bases spanning the gap. Written as DNA, the CDR3 is TGTGCCAGCAGCCTAGCGTCTCGCACAGATACGCAGTATTTT. As protein: CASSLASRTDTQYF.

This sequence joins TRBV28 and TRBJ1-6, with 9 bases lining up with TRBD1. CDR1 is MDHEN, CDR2 SYDVKM, per germline. This CDR3 is built from 14 residues. The ends lost 5 bases at V and 7 bases at J; junction bases unmatched: 3. The CDR3 sequence: CASSQTGGNSPLHF. CDR3 sequence (DNA): TGTGCCAGCAGTCAAACAGGGGGCAATTCACCCCTCCACTTT.

The gene calls are TRBV9 and TRBJ1-3; D call uncertain. Trimming pared 1 base from V and 1 base from J, leaving 9 bases between. The CDR3 runs 15 residues. The germline V gene encodes CDR1 SGDLS and CDR2 YYNGEE. CDR3 protein: CASSVLPGSGNTIYF. The CDR3 DNA reads as TGTGCCAGCAGCGTACTCCCGGGGTCTGGAAACACCATATATTTT.

The rearrangement uses TRBV5-1 and TRBJ2-1; 7 bases are a match to TRBD1. From germline, CDR1 is SGHRS and CDR2 YFSETQ. Trimming removed 0 bases from V and 7 bases from J; junction bases left unmatched: 4. There are 14 residues in the CDR3. As DNA, the CDR3 is TGCGCCAGCAGCTTGGGACAGGGTTGGAATGAGCAGTTCTTC. It translates to CASSLGQGWNEQFF.

DNA for the CDR3: TGTGCCAGCAGCTTGGCGGGGGGGGCGGAAGGAAACACCATATATTTT. It specifies CASSLAGGAEGNTIYF. The J gene is TRBJ1-3, the V gene TRBV5-4, with D possibly matching TRBD1 (6 bases). V was trimmed by 0 bases and J by 4 bases, leaving 14 bases between them. This CDR3 comprises 16 residues. The germline V gene encodes CDR1 SGHNT and CDR2 YYREEE (reference sequence).

This clone was detected only a few times. A far larger clone is just one base off, so this is likely a read error. The chain carries TRBV5-1 and TRBJ2-7; possibly TRBD1 for D (5 bases). The CDR3 runs 20 residues. The V end was cut by 3 bases, the J end by 2 bases, with 30 bases between. Germline CDR1 is SGHRS and CDR2 is YFSETQ. CDR3 sequence: CASSSLIRVRVLSRTYEQYF. The CDR3 coding sequence is TGCGCCAGCAGCTCCCTGATCCGGGTCAGGGTTCTAAGTAGGACCTACGAGCAGTACTTC.

This chain joins TRBV11-2 and TRBJ2-2; 13 bases are a match to TRBD2. The CDR3 sequence is 17 residues long. CDR1 and CDR2 (germline): SGHAT, FQNNGV. The trim removed 7 bases at V and 4 bases at J, leaving 9 bases unmatched. The CDR3 is CASTIGTSGMGTGELFF. Here the CDR3 DNA reads TGTGCCAGCACCATAGGGACTAGCGGGATGGGCACCGGGGAGCTGTTTTTT.

The chain carries TRBV5-1 and TRBJ2-7; D is possibly TRBD1 (6 bases). The V end lost 6 bases, the J end lost 1 base, and 17 bases lay between the germline ends. CDR3 length: 15 amino acids. Germline CDR1 reads SGHRS; CDR2 reads YFSETQ. The chain's CDR3 is CASTVRGGRSYEQYF. CDR3 nucleotides: TGCGCCAGCACCGTTAGAGGGGGTCGGTCCTACGAGCAGTACTTC. Filled out from reference TRBV5-1 and TRBJ2-7, the complete variable domain reads KAGVTQTPRYLIKTRGQQVTLSCSPISGHRSVSWYQQTPGQGLQFLFEYFSETQRNKGNFPGRFSGRQFSNSRSEMNVSTLELGDSALYLCASTVRGGRSYEQYFGPGTRLTVT.

In nucleotides, the CDR3 is TGTGCCAGCAGCCAGGGGGATCAGGGGGACGGGGCCAACGTCCTGACTTTC. Its translation is CASSQGDQGDGANVLTF. V is TRBV4-2 and J is TRBJ2-6; TRBD1 matches 7 bases. The V segment lost 3 bases and the J segment 4 bases; nucleotides outside the gene matches: 9. Germline V gene lookup returns CDR1 LGHNA and CDR2 YNFKEQ. There are 17 residues in the CDR3.

The chain is built from TRBV4-1 and TRBJ2-7; D remains ambiguous. Between the trimmed V and J ends, which lost 6 bases and 4 bases, there was a span of 16 bases. In germline, CDR1 is MGHRA, CDR2 YSYEKL. The CDR3 has 14 amino acids. This CDR3 reads CASRSPGGNYEQYF. CDR3 in DNA: TGCGCCAGCAGATCCCCAGGTGGTAATTACGAGCAGTACTTC.

The V gene is TRBV28, the J gene TRBJ2-3; D is unclear. Between the trimmed V and J ends, which lost 5 bases and 2 bases, there was a span of 14 bases. This CDR3 is 15 amino acids long. Germline V gene lookup returns CDR1 MDHEN and CDR2 SYDVKM. DNA of the CDR3: TGTGCCAGCAGTCCCCCCTCCCGTCTCACAGATACGCAGTATTTT. As protein: CASSPPSRLTDTQYF.

The V gene is TRBV27, the J gene TRBJ2-2, with a weak D call TRBD2 (5 bases). Trimming cost V 0 bases and J 7 bases, with 6 bases left between them. CDR1 and CDR2 (germline): MNHEY, SMNVEV (reference sequence). The CDR3 loop spans 13 amino acids. This CDR3 reads CASSLSRVGELFF. Written as DNA, the CDR3 is TGTGCCAGCAGTTTATCGCGGGTCGGGGAGCTGTTTTTT.

The chain carries TRBV10-2 and TRBJ1-1, with 8 bases fitting TRBD1. There are 16 residues in the CDR3. Germline loops: CDR1 WSHSY, CDR2 SAAADI. V trimming: 6 bases; J trimming: 1 base; junction bases outside the gene matches: 10. The DNA for the CDR3 is TGCGCCAGCAGAATGACAGGGGACGGACCGAACACTGAAGCTTTCTTT. Translation: CASRMTGDGPNTEAFF.

This clone was observed a handful of times. The chain uses TRBV28 and TRBJ2-7; 8 bases are shared with TRBD1. Germline loops: CDR1 MDHEN, CDR2 SYDVKM. The CDR3 has 15 residues. After removal of 3 bases from V and 5 bases from J, the junction contained 9 bases not matched to a gene. The CDR3 region is CASSLALDREHEQYF. CDR3 sequence (DNA): TGTGCCAGCAGTTTGGCTTTGGACAGGGAGCACGAGCAGTACTTC. Full variable domain (rest looked up from reference TRBV28 and TRBJ2-7): DVKVTQSSRYLVKRTGEKVFLECVQDMDHENMFWYRQDPGLGLRLIYFSYDVKMKEKGDIPEGYSVSREKKERFSLILESASTNQTSMYLCASSLALDREHEQYFGPGTRLTVT.